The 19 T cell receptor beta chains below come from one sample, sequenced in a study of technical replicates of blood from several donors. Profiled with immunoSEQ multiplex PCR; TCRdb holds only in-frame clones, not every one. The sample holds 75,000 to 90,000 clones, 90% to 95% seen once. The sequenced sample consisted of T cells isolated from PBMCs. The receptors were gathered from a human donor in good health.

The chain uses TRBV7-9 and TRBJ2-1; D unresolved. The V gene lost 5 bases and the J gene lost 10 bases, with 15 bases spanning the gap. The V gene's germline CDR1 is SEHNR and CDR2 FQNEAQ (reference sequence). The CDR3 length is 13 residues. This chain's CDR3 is CASSVDGSGEQFF. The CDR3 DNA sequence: TGTGCCAGCAGCGTCGACGGTTCAGGAGAGCAGTTCTTC.

The CDR3 DNA follows: TGTGCCAGCAAAGAAACAATTAGCACAGATACGCAGTATTTT. Translating it yields CASKETISTDTQYF. The chain recombines TRBV6-1 with TRBJ2-3, with no clear D. V dropped 7 bases and J dropped 0 bases, with 11 bases sitting between them. This CDR3 comprises 14 residues. Germline V lookup: CDR1 MNHNS, CDR2 SASEGT.

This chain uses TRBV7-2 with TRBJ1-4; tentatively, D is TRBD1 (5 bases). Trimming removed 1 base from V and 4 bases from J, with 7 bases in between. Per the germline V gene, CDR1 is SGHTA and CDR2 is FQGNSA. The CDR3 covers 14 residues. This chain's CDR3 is CASSLGGVNEKLFF. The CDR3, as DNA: TGTGCCAGCAGCTTAGGGGGGGTTAATGAAAAACTGTTTTTT.

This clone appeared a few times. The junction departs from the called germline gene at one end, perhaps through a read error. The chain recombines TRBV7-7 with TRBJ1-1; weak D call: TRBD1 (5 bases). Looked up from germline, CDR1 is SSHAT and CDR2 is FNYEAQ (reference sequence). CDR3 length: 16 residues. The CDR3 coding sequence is TGTGCTAGCAGCTTCTCCCTGAGACAGAGGAACACTGAAGCTTTCTTT. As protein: CASSFSLRQRNTEAFF.

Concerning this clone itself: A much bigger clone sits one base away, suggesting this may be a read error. For the CDR3, the DNA is TGTGCCAGCAGCCCGACAGGGGCCTACGAGCAGTACTTC. It codes for CASSPTGAYEQYF. The chain combines TRBV28 with TRBJ2-7, with 8 bases fitting TRBD1. Germline V gene lookup returns CDR1 MDHEN and CDR2 SYDVKM. Trimming took 6 bases from V and 2 from J; bases not matched to a gene: 3. The CDR3 spans 13 residues.

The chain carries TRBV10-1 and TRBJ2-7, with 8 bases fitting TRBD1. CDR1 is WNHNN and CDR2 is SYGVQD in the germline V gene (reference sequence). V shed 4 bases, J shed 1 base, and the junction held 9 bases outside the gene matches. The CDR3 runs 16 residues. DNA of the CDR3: TGCGCCAGCAGTGTTGCGGGACAGGACCTATCCTACGAGCAGTACTTC. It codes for CASSVAGQDLSYEQYF.

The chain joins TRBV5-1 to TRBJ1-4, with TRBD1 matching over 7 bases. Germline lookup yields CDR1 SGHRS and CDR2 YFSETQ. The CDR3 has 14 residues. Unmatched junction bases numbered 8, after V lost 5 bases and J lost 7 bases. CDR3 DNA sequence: TGCGCCAGCAGTTCCGGGACAGCCGGTGAAAAACTGTTTTTT. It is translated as CASSSGTAGEKLFF.

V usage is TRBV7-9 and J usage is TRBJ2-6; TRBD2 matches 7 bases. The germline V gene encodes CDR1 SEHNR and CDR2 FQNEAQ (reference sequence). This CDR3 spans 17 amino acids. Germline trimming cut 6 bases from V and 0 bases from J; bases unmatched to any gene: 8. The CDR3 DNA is TGTGCCAGCAGGGGGGGGACGGGTAGCTCTGGGGCCAACGTCCTGACTTTC. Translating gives CASRGGTGSSGANVLTF.

The CDR3 region is CASSPGTGKNSPLHF. CDR3 DNA: TGTGCCAGCTCACCGGGGACAGGGAAAAATTCACCCCTCCACTTT. The chain carries TRBV18 and TRBJ1-6; TRBD1 agrees at 9 bases. Germline lookup yields CDR1 KGHSH and CDR2 LQKENI. The V and J ends lost 3 bases and 7 bases, in that order; junction bases with no gene match: 4. The CDR3 spans 15 residues.

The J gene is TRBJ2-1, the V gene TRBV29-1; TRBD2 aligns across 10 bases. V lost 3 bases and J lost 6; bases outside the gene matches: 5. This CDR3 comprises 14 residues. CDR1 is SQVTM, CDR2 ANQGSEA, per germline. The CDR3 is CSVDSGRVSNEQFF. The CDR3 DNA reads TGCAGCGTTGACAGCGGGAGGGTGAGCAATGAGCAGTTCTTC.

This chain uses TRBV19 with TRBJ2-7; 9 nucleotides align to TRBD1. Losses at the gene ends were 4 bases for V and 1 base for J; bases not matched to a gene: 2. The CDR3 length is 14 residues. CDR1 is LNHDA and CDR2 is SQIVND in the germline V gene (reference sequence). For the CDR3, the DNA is TGTGCCAGTAGTACCGGGACAGGGTCCTACGAGCAGTACTTC. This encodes CASSTGTGSYEQYF.

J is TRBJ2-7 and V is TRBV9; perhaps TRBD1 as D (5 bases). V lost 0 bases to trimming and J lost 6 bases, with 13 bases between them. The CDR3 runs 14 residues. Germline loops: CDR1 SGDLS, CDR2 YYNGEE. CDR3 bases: TGTGCCAGCAGCGTAGACCAGGGTTTTGCCGAGCAGTACTTC. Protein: CASSVDQGFAEQYF.

The CDR3 here is CASSVDGYEQYF. Here the CDR3 DNA reads TGTGCCAGCAGCGTAGACGGTTACGAGCAGTACTTC. This chain connects TRBV9 to TRBJ2-7; D call uncertain. This CDR3 has 12 residues. Trimming removed 0 bases from V and 4 bases from J, with 5 bases in between. Germline CDR1 and CDR2: SGDLS and YYNGEE. The complete variable domain, with remaining parts taken from reference TRBV9 and TRBJ2-7, reads DSGVTQTPKHLITATGQRVTLRCSPRSGDLSVYWYQQSLDQGLQFLIQYYNGEERAKGNILERFSAQQFPDLHSELNLSSLELGDSALYFCASSVDGYEQYFGPGTRLTVT.

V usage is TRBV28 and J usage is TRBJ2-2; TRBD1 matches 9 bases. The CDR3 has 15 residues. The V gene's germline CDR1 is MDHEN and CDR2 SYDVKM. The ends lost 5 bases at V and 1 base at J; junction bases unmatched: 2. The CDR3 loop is CASSRQGGNTGELFF. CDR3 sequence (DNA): TGTGCCAGCAGTCGACAGGGGGGGAACACCGGGGAGCTGTTTTTT.

CDR3 residues: CASSLVGQYHEQFF. DNA for the CDR3: TGTGCCAGCAGCTTGGTTGGACAGTACCATGAGCAGTTCTTC. The J gene is TRBJ2-1, the V gene TRBV5-6; D possibly corresponds to TRBD1 (6 bases). The CDR3 totals 14 residues. V lost 0 bases, J lost 8 bases, and 12 bases lay in between. Germline lookup yields CDR1 SGHDT and CDR2 YYEEEE.

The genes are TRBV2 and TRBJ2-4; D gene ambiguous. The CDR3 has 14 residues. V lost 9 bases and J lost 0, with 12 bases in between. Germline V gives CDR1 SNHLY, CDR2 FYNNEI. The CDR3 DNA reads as TGTGCCAGGGGTGGCGGCTTAGCCAAAAACATTCAGTACTTC. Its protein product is CARGGGLAKNIQYF.

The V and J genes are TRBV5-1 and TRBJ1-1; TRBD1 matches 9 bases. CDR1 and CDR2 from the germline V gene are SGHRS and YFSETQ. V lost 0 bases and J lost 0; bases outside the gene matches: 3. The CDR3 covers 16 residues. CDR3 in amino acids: CASSLGQGGMNTEAFF. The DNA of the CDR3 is TGCGCCAGCAGCTTGGGACAGGGGGGAATGAACACTGAAGCTTTCTTT.

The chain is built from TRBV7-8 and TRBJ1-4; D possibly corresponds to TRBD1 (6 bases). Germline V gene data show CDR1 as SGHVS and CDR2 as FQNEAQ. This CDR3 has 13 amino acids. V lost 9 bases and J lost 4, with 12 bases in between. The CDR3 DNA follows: TGTGCCAGTCAGCAGGGGATTAATGAAAAACTGTTTTTT. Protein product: CASQQGINEKLFF.

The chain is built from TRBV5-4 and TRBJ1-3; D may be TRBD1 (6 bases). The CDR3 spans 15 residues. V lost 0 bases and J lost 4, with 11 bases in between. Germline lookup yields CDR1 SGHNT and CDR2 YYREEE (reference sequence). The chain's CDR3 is CASSLAGGAGNTIYF. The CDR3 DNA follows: TGTGCCAGCAGCTTGGCGGGGGGGGCAGGAAACACCATATATTTT. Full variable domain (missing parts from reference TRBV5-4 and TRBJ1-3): ETGVTQSPTHLIKTRGQQVTLRCSSQSGHNTVSWYQQALGQGPQFIFQYYREEENGRGNFPPRFSGLQFPNYSSELNVNALELDDSALYLCASSLAGGAGNTIYFGEGSWLTVV.